This T cell receptor (beta chain) was recovered during a study of OX40 agonist ivuxolimab in advanced cancers. As for the study in general: Partial responses were recorded for three patients, including one with hepatocellular carcinoma and two with cutaneous melanoma.

Data came from immunoSEQ multiplex PCR; TCRdb stores just in-frame clones and leaves some out. The repertoire has around 30,000 clones, approximately 84% of them found once; the top ten carry around a fifth. Patients with autoimmune history or systemic immunosuppression were excluded. V was pared by 5 bases and J by 1 base, with 12 bases between. Germline CDR1 reads LNHDA; CDR2 reads SQIVND (reference sequence). CDR3 length: 15 residues. Sequenced material: CD4+ or CD8+ T cells sorted from blood, taken in a trial of the OX40 agonist ivuxolimab. The J gene is TRBJ1-5, the V gene TRBV19; D perhaps matches TRBD1 (5 bases). The clonotype comes from an adult with an advanced solid tumor such as melanoma, head and neck, liver or kidney cancer. The CDR3 spells CASSPSRDSNQPQHF. Written as DNA, the CDR3 is TGTGCCAGTAGTCCAAGCCGGGACAGCAATCAGCCCCAGCATTTT.